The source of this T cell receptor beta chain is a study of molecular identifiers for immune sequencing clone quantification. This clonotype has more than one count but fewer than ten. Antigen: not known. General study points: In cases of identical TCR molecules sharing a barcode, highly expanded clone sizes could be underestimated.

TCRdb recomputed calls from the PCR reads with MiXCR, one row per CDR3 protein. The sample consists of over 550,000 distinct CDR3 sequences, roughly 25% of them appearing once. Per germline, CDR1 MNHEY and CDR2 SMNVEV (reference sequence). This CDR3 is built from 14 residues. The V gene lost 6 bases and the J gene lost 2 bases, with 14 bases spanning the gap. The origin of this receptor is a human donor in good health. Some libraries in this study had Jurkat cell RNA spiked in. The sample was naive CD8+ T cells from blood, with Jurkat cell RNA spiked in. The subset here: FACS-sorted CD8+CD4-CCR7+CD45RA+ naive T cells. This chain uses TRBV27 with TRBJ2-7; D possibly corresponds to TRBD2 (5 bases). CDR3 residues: CASRPYQEAYEQYF. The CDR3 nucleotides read TGTGCCAGCAGACCCTATCAGGAGGCCTACGAGCAGTACTTC.